A selection of T cell receptor beta chains follows, all from one sample in a study of T cell responses to AZD1222 COVID-19 vaccine. Sequencing was performed with immunoSEQ multiplex PCR; in TCRdb, only in-frame clones are kept and a portion is missing. Altogether roughly 77,000 clones are present, 85% to 95% being singletons, with the ten largest covering around 4.9%. This sample comprised peripheral blood, obtained on day 0 of AZD1222 vaccination. These TCRs come from an adult in good health. Each CDR3 is given with its conserved first and last residue. A D gene is named only where the DNA matches it firmly. Rows give clone size only sometimes, using once, few, many, or a class for an expanded clone.

>-|TRBV14|once|TRBJ2-5
TGTGCCAGCAGCCCTTGGACTGGTAAAGAGACCCAGTACTTC
CASSPWTGKETQYF
>-|TRBV9|-|TRBJ2-1
TGTGCCAGCAGCGAGGGTCAGAACAATGAGCAGTTCTTC
CASSEGQNNEQFF
>-|TRBV7-9|-|TRBJ2-2
TGTGCCAGCAGCTTAAGAAAGGGGCCCACCGGGGAGCTGTTTTTT
CASSLRKGPTGELFF
>-|TRBV4-1|-|TRBJ1-2
TGCGCCAGCAGCCAAGATGGGACGATCTATGGCTACACCTTC
CASSQDGTIYGYTF
>-|TRBV15|-|TRBJ2-1
TGTGCCACCAGCAGAGATCTGGGGGGGCGGGAGCAGTTCTTC
CATSRDLGGREQFF
>-|TRBV3-1/TRBV3-2|-|TRBJ2-3
TGTGCCAGCAGCCACGGGGCGGGCACCCCCCAAAATTTT
CASSHGAGTPQNF
>-|TRBV5-1|-|TRBJ1-4
TGCGCCAGCAGTTCTCAGGGAAATCGTGGAGCAACTAATGAAAAACTGTTTTTT
CASSSQGNRGATNEKLFF
>TRBD2|TRBV9|-|TRBJ2-2
TGTGCCAGCAGCGTAGGAATAGCGGGTAACACCGGGGAGCTGTTTTTT
CASSVGIAGNTGELFF
>-|TRBV7-9|-|TRBJ2-2
TGTGCCAGCAGCTTAGGGGTGACAGGGAACACCGGGGAGCTGTTTTTT
CASSLGVTGNTGELFF
>TRBD1|TRBV5-6|-|TRBJ2-3
TGTGCCAGCAGCCGCACAGGGGAATCCACAGATACGCAGTATTTT
CASSRTGESTDTQYF
>-|TRBV9|-|TRBJ1-2
TGTGCCAGCAGCGCCAACTTGTATGGCTACACCTTC
CASSANLYGYTF
>-|TRBV10-3|-|TRBJ2-1
TGTGCCATCAGTGATGGGGGGCTCTCCTACAATGAGCAGTTCTTC
CAISDGGLSYNEQFF
>-|TRBV9|-|TRBJ1-1
TGTGCCAGCAGCCCGGGGGGAAGGAACACTGAAGCTTTCTTT
CASSPGGRNTEAFF
>TRBD1|TRBV9|-|TRBJ2-1
TGTGCCAGCAGCGTGGACAGGGGGCAGGGAGTTGAGGATGAGCAGTTCTTC
CASSVDRGQGVEDEQFF
>-|TRBV6-5|once|TRBJ1-3
TGTGCCAGCAGTTACCCAGGGGTCACTGGAAACACCATATATTTT
CASSYPGVTGNTIYF
>-|TRBV6-5|-|TRBJ2-2
TGTGCCAGCAGTTACGGGAGCCTCATCGGGGAGCTGTTTTTT
CASSYGSLIGELFF
>-|TRBV5-4|-|TRBJ1-2
TGTGCCAGCAGCTTGAGGGGGTCCGGAGGTGGCGGCTACACCTTC
CASSLRGSGGGGYTF
>-|TRBV11-1|-|TRBJ2-1
TGTGCCAGCAGCTATTTACACAATGAGCAGTTCTTC
CASSYLHNEQFF
>-|TRBV12-1|-|TRBJ1-2
TGTGCCAGCAGCTCCCCAGGGGCGGTTTTGGACTACACCTTC
CASSSPGAVLDYTF
>-|TRBV19|-|TRBJ2-7
TGTGCCAGTGGGAGTTCCTACGAGCAGTACTTC
CASGSSYEQYF
>-|TRBV7-9|-|TRBJ1-1
TGTGCCAGCTGGCGGGGGCAGAAGAACACTGAAGCTTTCTTT
CASWRGQKNTEAFF
>-|TRBV5-1|few|TRBJ2-2
TGCGCCAGCAGTCGGGATCCAGAAACCGGGGAGCTGTTTTTT
CASSRDPETGELFF
>-|TRBV28|-|TRBJ1-4
TGTGCCAGCAGTCAGCAGGGACATGCCCCTAATGAAAAACTGTTTTTT
CASSQQGHAPNEKLFF